The rows below give T cell receptor beta chains drawn from one sample of a study of T cell responses to AZD1222 COVID-19 vaccine. TCRdb's table, derived via immunoSEQ multiplex PCR, lists solely in-frame clones and lacks some. The repertoire holds 100,000 to 150,000 clones, 88% seen once, with 4% to 4.5% in the top ten. The input for sequencing was peripheral blood, taken on day 0 of AZD1222 vaccination. These receptors originate from an adult in good health. CDR3s include the opening cysteine and the closing phenylalanine or tryptophan. Some rows have no size entry. The others give once, few or many, or a class for an expanded clone.

j_call,cdr3_length,v_call,clone_size,cdr3_aa
TRBJ2-3,18,TRBV9,few,CASSRGSGRSRVTDTQYF
TRBJ1-5,12,TRBV24-1,NA,CATSDQDQPQHF
TRBJ2-7,14,TRBV27,NA,CASSFQGGTYEQYF
TRBJ1-3,15,TRBV28,NA,CASSFPTGVGNTIYF
TRBJ1-1,14,TRBV10-3,NA,CAISVGSLNTEAFF
TRBJ1-4,15,TRBV11-1,NA,CASSLEGKTNEKLFF
TRBJ1-2,13,TRBV27,NA,CASSFERASGYTF
TRBJ2-1,13,TRBV18,NA,CASSPWKLNEQFF
TRBJ1-1,11,TRBV27,NA,CASRENTEAFF
TRBJ2-1,14,TRBV7-2,NA,CASSPSGTYNEQFF
TRBJ1-3,11,TRBV5-1,NA,CASRDGHTIYF
TRBJ1-1,14,TRBV3-1/TRBV3-2,NA,CASSQAVMGLGAFF
TRBJ2-7,12,TRBV28,NA,CASSSVAYEQYF
TRBJ2-1,14,TRBV4-2,NA,CASSQGAGDNEQFF
TRBJ2-5,16,TRBV3-1/TRBV3-2,NA,CASSQDTVVRLETQYF
TRBJ2-7,15,TRBV28,NA,CASSQRQGTTYEQYF
TRBJ2-4,16,TRBV19,NA,CASSILGDRAKNIQYF
TRBJ2-1,15,TRBV7-9,once,CASSRGLGGNNEQFF
TRBJ2-5,15,TRBV6-6,NA,CASCLVPGEPETQYF
TRBJ1-1,14,TRBV11-2,once,CASSLRMAPTEAFF
TRBJ2-3,17,TRBV7-9,NA,CASSSPGWAASTDTQYF
TRBJ2-5,11,TRBV20-1,NA,CSAVRKETQYF
TRBJ2-7,15,TRBV18,NA,CASSAPSVSPYEQYF
TRBJ2-1,14,TRBV5-1,NA,CASSFGLDYNEQFF
TRBJ2-5,13,TRBV3-1/TRBV3-2,NA,CASSPSSVETQYF
TRBJ2-5,17,TRBV4-2,NA,CASTSGVAGSGGETQYF
TRBJ2-5,14,TRBV7-9,NA,CASSRGGTQETQYF
TRBJ2-2,14,TRBV10-3,NA,CAIRPGSDTGELFF
TRBJ2-3,17,TRBV4-1,few,CASSQERAGLTTDTQYF
TRBJ1-1,14,TRBV4-1,NA,CASRLGQSNTEAFF
TRBJ1-4,14,TRBV10-3,NA,CAISDSIFNEKLFF
TRBJ2-7,13,TRBV7-2,NA,CASSPDGFYEQYF
TRBJ1-3,15,TRBV19,NA,CASSIDQRARNTIYF
TRBJ2-3,17,TRBV5-6,NA,CASSQIVAGASTDTQYF
TRBJ1-1,14,TRBV5-1,NA,CASSSPRANTEAFF
TRBJ1-5,15,TRBV7-8,NA,CASSLARDRLQPQHF
TRBJ2-1,16,TRBV11-2,NA,CASSLELAGGRNEQFF